This T cell receptor (beta chain) was observed in a study of blood T cell repertoires in COVID-19. Data came from immunoSEQ multiplex PCR; TCRdb stores just in-frame clones and leaves some out. The sample has some 160,000 clones, approximately 91% seen once; the top ten hold roughly 5%. The V gene lost 0 bases and the J gene lost 5 bases, with 8 bases spanning the gap. The length of the CDR3 is 14 residues. Germline lookup yields CDR1 MDHEN and CDR2 SYDVKM. This receptor was identified in a young man with COVID-19, enrolled during active disease. This chain uses TRBV28 with TRBJ1-5; D possibly corresponds to TRBD1 (6 bases). The sequenced material came from peripheral blood. The CDR3 coding sequence is TGTGCCAGCAGTTTATGGGACAGATATCAGCCCCAGCATTTT. Translated: CASSLWDRYQPQHF.